These 26 T cell receptor beta chains originate from one sample sequenced in a study of cytomegalovirus exposure and HLA in healthy donors. Amplification used 60 Vbeta primers and 13 Jbeta primers. Here immunoSEQ multiplex PCR was the method, and the copy in TCRdb shows in-frame clones only, minus some. The data contain around 150,000 clones, around two thirds of them seen just once; the ten biggest clones take up 2.4%. Sequenced material: PBMCs. Every receptor here comes from a woman between 40 and 50 years old in good health and CMV-seronegative.

This clone has just one count. The chain employs TRBV7-2 and TRBJ1-2; D might be TRBD1 (6 bases). The CDR3 has 14 residues. Trimming cost V 8 bases and J 1 base, with 14 bases left between them. Germline V CDR1 and CDR2: SGHTA, FQGNSA. CDR3 amino acids: CASHGGGINYGYTF. In DNA, the CDR3 is TGTGCCAGCCATGGGGGGGGCATTAACTATGGCTACACCTTC.

This clone was seen only a few times. V gene TRBV2 combines with J gene TRBJ2-1; tentative D call: TRBD1 (6 bases). The V gene's germline CDR1 is SNHLY and CDR2 FYNNEI. V was pared by 6 bases and J by 0 bases, with 15 bases between. The CDR3 sequence is 16 residues long. The CDR3 sequence: CASRYRALDSYNEQFF. The CDR3 bases are TGTGCCAGCAGATACAGGGCCCTTGACTCCTACAATGAGCAGTTCTTC.

The chain couples TRBV14 to TRBJ2-5; 12 bases align to TRBD2. This CDR3 contains 15 residues. V lost 4 bases and J lost 5; bases outside the gene matches: 5. Germline V CDR1 and CDR2: SGHDN, FVKESK. The CDR3 DNA reads as TGTGCCAGCAGCCTCCCACTAGCGGGGGGCGAGACCCAGTACTTC. This encodes CASSLPLAGGETQYF.

This chain joins TRBV7-3 and TRBJ2-2, with D hard to call. The V and J ends lost 2 bases and 1 base respectively, with 11 bases between them. The V gene's germline CDR1 is SGHTA and CDR2 FQGTGA. The CDR3 has 16 amino acids. This chain's CDR3 is CASSLRSNLNTGELFF. CDR3 in DNA: TGTGCCAGCAGCTTACGGTCAAATCTGAACACCGGGGAGCTGTTTTTT. The full variable domain, completed using reference TRBV7-3 and TRBJ2-2, is GAGVSQTPSNKVTEKGKYVELRCDPISGHTALYWYRQSLGQGPEFLIYFQGTGAADDSGLPNDRFFAVRPEGSVSTLKIQRTERGDSAVYLCASSLRSNLNTGELFFGEGSRLTVL.

A few counts support this clone. The V and J genes are TRBV7-9 and TRBJ1-4; TRBD1 is a possible D gene (5 bases). Trimming removed 5 bases at V and 5 bases at J, with 15 bases between. The germline CDR1 and CDR2 sequences are SEHNR and FQNEAQ (reference sequence). The CDR3 has 15 residues. The CDR3 sequence is CASSVTGLRNEKLFF. The CDR3 DNA is TGTGCCAGCAGCGTCACGGGACTTCGAAATGAAAAACTGTTTTTT.

The chain joins TRBV27 to TRBJ1-5, with TRBD1 matching 8 bases. V was clipped by 6 bases and J by 5 bases; unmatched bases: 12. Germline CDR1 reads MNHEY; CDR2 reads SMNVEV (reference sequence). The CDR3 contains 16 residues. For the CDR3, the DNA is TGTGCCAGCAGGGGGGGGACAGGCGGAGTGGATCAGCCCCAGCATTTT. Translation: CASRGGTGGVDQPQHF.

This clone showed up just a few times. This rearrangement joins TRBV29-1 to TRBJ1-4; D gene ambiguous. V lost 3 bases, J lost 7 bases, and 6 bases lay in between. The CDR3 has 11 amino acids. Germline CDR1 and CDR2: SQVTM and ANQGSEA. CDR3 protein: CSVDRGEKLFF. The CDR3 nucleotides are TGCAGCGTTGACCGGGGTGAAAAACTGTTTTTT.

The chain has TRBV5-6 and TRBJ2-7; possible D gene TRBD1, 5 bases. Deletions cut 4 bases from V and 7 bases from J, with 24 bases between. Germline assignment: CDR1 SGHDT and CDR2 YYEEEE. The CDR3 length is 16 residues. The CDR3 sequence: CASSRFNLDRPEEQYF. The CDR3 DNA follows: TGTGCCAGCAGCCGCTTTAACCTTGACAGACCCGAGGAGCAGTACTTC.

CDR3 sequence (DNA): TGCGCCAGCAGCTTGGCAGGGAACTATGGCTACACCTTC. It encodes CASSLAGNYGYTF. The chain links TRBV5-1 to TRBJ1-2; D is perhaps TRBD1 (5 bases). The ends were cut back, 0 bases at V and 2 bases at J, with 5 bases in the middle. Per the germline V gene, CDR1 is SGHRS and CDR2 is YFSETQ. There are 13 residues in the CDR3. The full variable domain, rest sourced from reference TRBV5-1 and TRBJ1-2, is KAGVTQTPRYLIKTRGQQVTLSCSPISGHRSVSWYQQTPGQGLQFLFEYFSETQRNKGNFPGRFSGRQFSNSRSEMNVSTLELGDSALYLCASSLAGNYGYTFGSGTRLTVV.

The rearrangement joins TRBV21-1 to TRBJ2-7; TRBD2 is the table's D call and was not checked against the DNA. TRBV21-1 is listed as a pseudogene. The CDR3 contains 11 residues. Written as DNA, the CDR3 is TGTGCCAGCAGCTTTAACTACGAGCAGTACTTC. Its protein product is CASSFNYEQYF.

CDR3 sequence reads: CASSLVADSSPLHF. The CDR3 bases are TGTGCCAGCAGCTTAGTGGCCGATAGCTCACCCCTCCACTTT. This chain uses TRBV7-9 with TRBJ1-6; D is unclear. The length of the CDR3 is 14 residues. Trimming left V 1 base short and J 10 bases short, with 11 bases between. Germline lookup yields CDR1 SEHNR and CDR2 FQNEAQ (reference sequence). Based on the CDR3 plus reference TRBV7-9 and TRBJ1-6, the full variable domain is DTGVSQNPRHKITKRGQNVTFRCDPISEHNRLYWYRQTLGQGPEFLTYFQNEAQLEKSRLLSDRFSAERPKGSFSTLEIQRTEQGDSAMYLCASSLVADSSPLHFGNGTRLTVT.

The rearrangement joins TRBV7-2 to TRBJ2-3; 7 bases are shared with TRBD2. CDR3 length: 17 amino acids. The junction had 7 bases not matched to a gene; V was cut back by 0 bases and J by 1 base. Germline V lookup: CDR1 SGHTA, CDR2 FQGNSA. As DNA, the CDR3 is TGTGCCAGCAGCTTAGCGCGGCGGGGGTCTCGCACAGATACGCAGTATTTT. This encodes CASSLARRGSRTDTQYF.

The chain links TRBV19 to TRBJ1-5; 7 bases match TRBD1. V shed 5 bases and J 5 bases; nucleotides not matched to a gene: 15. Per the germline V gene, CDR1 is LNHDA and CDR2 is SQIVND (reference sequence). This CDR3 is 17 amino acids long. CDR3 in DNA: TGTGCCAGTAGTTCGGGCCCGGGACAGATGAGACATCAGCCCCAGCATTTT. Translation gives CASSSGPGQMRHQPQHF.

CDR3 sequence (DNA): TGTGCCAGCAGTTACAATCAGGACTACGAGCAGTACTTC. Translated: CASSYNQDYEQYF. V gene TRBV6-5 combines with J gene TRBJ2-7, with D uncertain. From germline, CDR1 is MNHEY and CDR2 SVGAGI. V gave up 2 bases and J gave up 3 bases, with 8 bases separating them. This CDR3 spans 13 amino acids.

This clone turned up a few times. This sequence joins TRBV25-1 and TRBJ1-6; 7 bases map to TRBD1. J was trimmed by 5 bases and V by 3 bases; bases with no gene match: 10. CDR3 size: 17 residues. Germline V gene sequence: CDR1 MGHDK, CDR2 SYGVNS. The CDR3 spells CASSDPTGSADNSPLHF. The CDR3 DNA reads as TGTGCCAGCAGTGATCCGACAGGGAGTGCCGATAATTCACCCCTCCACTTT. Full variable domain (rest looked up from reference TRBV25-1 and TRBJ1-6): EADIYQTPRYLVIGTGKKITLECSQTMGHDKMYWYQQDPGMELHLIHYSYGVNSTEKGDLSSESTVSRIRTEHFPLTLESARPSHTSQYLCASSDPTGSADNSPLHFGNGTRLTVT.

The V and J genes are TRBV6-5 and TRBJ1-6; D is perhaps TRBD1 (6 bases). Trimming left V 6 bases short and J 10 bases short, with 13 bases between. The CDR3 sequence is 13 residues long. Germline-derived CDR1 and CDR2 are MNHEY and SVGAGI. The CDR3 region is CASRDRIESPLHF. CDR3 in DNA: TGTGCCAGCAGAGACAGGATTGAATCACCCCTCCACTTT.

This sequence joins TRBV4-2 and TRBJ2-3; D possibly corresponds to TRBD1 (5 bases). V lost 4 bases and J lost 11, with 16 bases in between. The V gene's germline CDR1 is LGHNA and CDR2 YNFKEQ. CDR3 length: 13 amino acids. The CDR3 sequence: CASSPLLLGVQYF. The CDR3 bases are TGTGCCAGCAGCCCTCTACTCCTAGGGGTGCAGTATTTT.

The V gene is TRBV18, the J gene TRBJ1-6, with TRBD1 matching 7 bases. The CDR3 consists of 14 residues. CDR1 is KGHSH and CDR2 is LQKENI in the germline V gene. Trimming took 2 bases from V and 10 from J; bases not matched to a gene: 5. This CDR3 is CASSPVQGRSPLHF. As DNA, the CDR3 is TGTGCCAGCTCACCAGTACAGGGGAGATCACCCCTCCACTTT.

This rearrangement joins TRBV7-9 to TRBJ2-7, with 8 bases that match TRBD1. CDR1 SEHNR and CDR2 FQNEAQ come from the germline V gene (reference sequence). The V gene end was trimmed by 4 bases and the J gene end by 6 bases; junction bases not matched to a gene: 8. The CDR3 consists of 14 residues. CDR3 nucleotides: TGTGCCAGCAGCTCCCTCGACAGGGGAAGCGAGCAGTACTTC. This gives the protein CASSSLDRGSEQYF.

This clone occurred a few times. The V call is TRBV27, the J call TRBJ1-1, with 10 bases identical to TRBD1. The CDR3 is 15 residues long. V shed 1 base, J shed 3 bases, and the junction held 2 bases outside the gene matches. CDR1 and CDR2 (germline): MNHEY, SMNVEV (reference sequence). CDR3 sequence (DNA): TGTGCCAGCAGTTTATTGGGGACAGGGGACACTGAAGCTTTCTTT. Its protein product is CASSLLGTGDTEAFF.

The CDR3 is CASIQGSGNTIYF. For the CDR3, the DNA is TGTGCCAGCATTCAGGGCTCTGGAAACACCATATATTTT. The V call is TRBV2, the J call TRBJ1-3; D may be TRBD1 (5 bases). V lost 7 bases to trimming and J lost 0 bases, with 7 bases between them. The CDR3 is made up of 13 amino acids. From germline, CDR1 is SNHLY and CDR2 FYNNEI.

This clone was counted between two and nine times. The chain has TRBV9 and TRBJ1-6, with D maybe TRBD1 (5 bases). Germline assignment: CDR1 SGDLS and CDR2 YYNGEE. V lost 0 bases and J lost 10, with 8 bases in between. The CDR3 sequence is 13 residues long. The CDR3 is CASSVGGRSPLHF. CDR3 sequence (DNA): TGTGCCAGCAGCGTAGGGGGGAGGTCACCCCTCCACTTT.

This clone has only a few counts. The chain joins TRBV10-1 to TRBJ1-1; D possibly corresponds to TRBD1 (5 bases). CDR1 is WNHNN and CDR2 is SYGVQD in the germline V gene (reference sequence). The CDR3 runs to 12 residues. V lost 6 bases and J lost 6, with 11 bases in between. CDR3 amino acids: CASSPAGPEAFF. CDR3 bases: TGCGCCAGCAGCCCTGCAGGGCCTGAAGCTTTCTTT.

Points on this clone: Within the sample, other DNA sequences also encode this same CDR3. This chain uses TRBV11-3 with TRBJ1-1; a weak D match, TRBD1 (5 bases). Germline CDR1 is SGHNT and CDR2 is YENEEA. V was trimmed by 1 base and J by 1 base, leaving 7 bases between them. The CDR3 consists of 14 residues. CDR3 residues: CASSLGQGNTEAFF. The CDR3 nucleotides are TGTGCCAGCAGCTTAGGGCAGGGGAACACTGAAGCTTTCTTT.

The rearrangement joins TRBV7-3 to TRBJ1-2; 8 bases fit TRBD1. This CDR3 spans 13 amino acids. V was clipped by 2 bases and J by 7 bases; unmatched bases: 3. The germline CDR1 and CDR2 sequences are SGHTA and FQGTGA. The CDR3 bases are TGTGCCAGCAGCTTAGCAGGGGGCGGTGGCTACACCTTC. It translates to CASSLAGGGGYTF.

This clone was counted between two and nine times. DNA of the CDR3: TGTGCCAGCAGCCTAGGGGACAGGAGTGAAGCTTTCTTT. Translation gives CASSLGDRSEAFF. This sequence joins TRBV7-3 and TRBJ1-1, with 8 bases matching TRBD1. Germline assignment: CDR1 SGHTA and CDR2 FQGTGA. The ends lost 5 bases at V and 7 bases at J; junction bases unmatched: 6. The CDR3 has 13 residues.